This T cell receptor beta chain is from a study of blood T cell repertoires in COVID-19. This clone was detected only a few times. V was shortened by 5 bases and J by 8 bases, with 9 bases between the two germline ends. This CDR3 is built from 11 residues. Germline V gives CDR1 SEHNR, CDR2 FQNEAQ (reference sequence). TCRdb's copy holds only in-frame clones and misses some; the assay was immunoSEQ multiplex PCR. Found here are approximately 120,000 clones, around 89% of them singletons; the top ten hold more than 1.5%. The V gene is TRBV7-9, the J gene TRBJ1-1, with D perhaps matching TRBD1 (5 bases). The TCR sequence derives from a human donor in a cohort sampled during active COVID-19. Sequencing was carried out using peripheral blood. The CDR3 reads CASSQRQEAFF. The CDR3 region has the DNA TGTGCCAGCAGCCAAAGACAGGAAGCTTTCTTT.